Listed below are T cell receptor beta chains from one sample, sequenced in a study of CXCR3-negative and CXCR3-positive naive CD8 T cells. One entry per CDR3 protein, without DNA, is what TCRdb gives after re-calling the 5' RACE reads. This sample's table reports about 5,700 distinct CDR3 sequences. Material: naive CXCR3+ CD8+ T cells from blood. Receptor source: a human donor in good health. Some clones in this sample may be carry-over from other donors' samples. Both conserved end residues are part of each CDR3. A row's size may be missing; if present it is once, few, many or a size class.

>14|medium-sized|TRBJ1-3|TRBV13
CASSWTLDGNTIYF
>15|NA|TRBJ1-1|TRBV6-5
CASSYRDIWNTEAFF
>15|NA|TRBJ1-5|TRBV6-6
CASSRGPLGNQPQHF
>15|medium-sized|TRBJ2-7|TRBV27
CASSLRQGGFYEQYF
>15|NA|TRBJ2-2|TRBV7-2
CASSLWGANTGELFF
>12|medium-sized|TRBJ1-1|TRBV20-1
CSARDLFPEAFF
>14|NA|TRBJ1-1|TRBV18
CASSPPDIRLEAFF
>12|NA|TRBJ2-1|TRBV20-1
CSAKDSYNEQFF
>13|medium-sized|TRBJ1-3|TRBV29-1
CSVISRGGNTIYF
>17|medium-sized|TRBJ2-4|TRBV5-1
CASSLGGHSLTKNIQYF
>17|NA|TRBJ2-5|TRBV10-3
CAISEEFGETTQETQYF
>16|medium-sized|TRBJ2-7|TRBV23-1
CASSQASQGEKYEQYF
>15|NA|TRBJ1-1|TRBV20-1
CSARDRRDLNTEAFF
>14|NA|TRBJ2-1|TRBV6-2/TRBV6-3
CASSPTATYNEQFF
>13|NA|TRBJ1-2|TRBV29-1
CSVAADSSYGYTF
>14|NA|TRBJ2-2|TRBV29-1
CSVPRTGDTGELFF
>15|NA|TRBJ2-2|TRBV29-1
CSVETDRAVTGELFF
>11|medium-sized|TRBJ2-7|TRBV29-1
CSVGGGREQYF
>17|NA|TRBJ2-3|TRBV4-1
CASSQDDRDYSTDTQYF
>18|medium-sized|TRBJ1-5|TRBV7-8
CASSLTARDSLQGQPQHF
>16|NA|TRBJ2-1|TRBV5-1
CASSFSSGATYNEQFF
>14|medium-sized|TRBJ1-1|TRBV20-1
CSAKHRGSNTEAFF